This TCR beta chain is from a study of glioma-infiltrating T cells. Overall study results and limits: Above-expected tissue-blood divergence occurred in all gliomas, most in low-grade ones.

As concerns this clonotype: The antigen remains undetermined.

With 5 bases removed from V and 3 bases from J, the gap between germline ends came to 11 bases. This CDR3 has 13 amino acids. Germline V gives CDR1 MNHNS, CDR2 SASEGT. Using RNA template, CDR3s of TCR alpha and beta were amplified with iRepertoire arm-PCR. TCRdb independently ran MiXCR on the multiplex PCR reads; one entry per CDR3 protein. The sample has about 140,000 distinct CDR3 sequences, about two fifths seen once; the top ten hold around a fifth. Material for sequencing was glioma tissue, nonneoplastic brain tissue, or PBMCs (not recorded which). The origin of this receptor is a human donor with low-grade glioma or glioblastoma, undergoing nonglioma brain surgery, or in good health (not recorded which). V is TRBV6-1 and J is TRBJ2-7, with D tentatively TRBD1 (6 bases). The CDR3, as DNA: TGTGCCAGCAGTTCCGACAGGAGCTACGAGCAGTACTTC. Translation: CASSSDRSYEQYF.